The entry below gives a single TCR beta chain sequence along with its context. This clone has a handful of counts. The antigen this receptor binds is unknown. Base qualities are missing; no much larger clone stands one base away. This entry belongs to a study of immune evolution from preneoplasia to lung adenocarcinoma (dated by TCRdb to about 2021). Study-wide context: HLA loss of heterozygosity was found in approximately 7% of AIS, about 16% of MIA and under 40% of ADC lesions, and in no AAH lesions. The sample size depended on which specimens were available, not on a prior power calculation. Whole exome sequencing and methylation data from the same cohort of nodules were integrated with the immune data. A total of 40 to 60 patients with pulmonary nodules who underwent surgical resection were included in the overall cohort. Class I HLA alleles were inferred from exome data with POLYSOLVER, and allele-specific HLA loss was detected with LOHHLA. The study used immune gene expression, TCR sequencing and multiplex immunofluorescence to profile the immune contexture of lung adenocarcinoma precursors and invasive adenocarcinoma. According to the study, over a hundred samples were used for TCR sequencing. TCR sequencing data came from approximately 56 patients. Resected precursor lesions (AAH, AIS, MIA) and invasive adenocarcinomas were each compared against paired morphologically normal lung tissue.

From the cysteine up to the phenylalanine, the CDR3 has a length of 13 residues. This entry keeps only the CDR3 DNA: 39 bases, framed from base 1. V and J lose 5 bases and 1 base, and a span of 8 bases separates them. Taken from the germline V gene, the CDR1 and CDR2 loops are MDHEN and SYDVKM. Between about 2013 and 2017, the patients underwent resection in either Japan or China. Two lung cancer pathologists independently reviewed H&E slides to confirm the histologic diagnosis of every case. For nucleic acid extraction, premalignant or tumor cells were enriched by macro-dissection following pathologic assessment. DNA was isolated from FFPE tissue using the AllPrep DNA/RNA FFPE Kit. Using the immunoSEQ hsTCRbeta Kit, TCR beta CDR3 regions were sequenced from DNA. In the paper's pipeline: TCR sequencing data were analysed with the ImmunoSEQ Analyzer. T cell clonality was defined as 1 minus Pielou's evenness, calculated on productive rearrangements. To measure T cell diversity, the inverse Simpson index was applied to productive templates. T cell density was TCR beta template counts normalized to usable DNA, estimated by amplifying and sequencing housekeeping genes. Two-sided Kruskal-Wallis tests were used to compare TCR metrics between histologic stages. This is the immuneACCESS table as TCRdb keeps it, with only in-frame sequences that have V and J called. A part of the clones is gone; compared with another copy, unresolved V genes explain less than half, and the rest is unexplained. V and J calls plus clone size are reproduced from that table; the DNA served to infer D and trimming. The sample records some 9,800 clones, more than 70% of which are singletons. The ten largest account for under 3% of the sample.

General study outcomes and caveats: Because every patient came from Japan and China, how well the results apply to Western populations was uncertain. Clonality was highest in normal lung, while later-stage lesions appeared to have lower clonality but higher T cell density and diversity. The findings were based on association rather than direct causation, and larger cohorts with long-term follow-up and longitudinal biopsies were deemed needed. The highest top T cell clone frequencies were observed in normal lung, and a progressive decrease in top T cell clone frequencies appeared to occur from AAH through AIS, MIA and invasive adenocarcinoma. T cell clonality was highest in KRAS-mutant nodules compared with EGFR-mutant or double wild-type lesions.

The sequence was collected from a person aged 70 to 85 with invasive lung adenocarcinoma. Some clones in this sample may be carry-over from other donors' samples. The chain is made from TRBV28 and TRBJ1-1, and possibly TRBD1, on 5 matching bases. The specimen sequenced was FFPE invasive lung adenocarcinoma tissue. Explained via the paper, the cell subset or site label denotes: frankly invasive lung adenocarcinoma (ADC). In nucleotides, the sequence is TGTGCCAGCAGTCTCAGGGAGAACACTGAAGCTTTCTTT. Its protein is CASSLRENTEAFF.